Listed below are T cell receptor beta chains from one sample, sequenced in a study of T-cell reconstitution after alpha-beta-depleted transplantation in children. One entry per CDR3 protein results from TCRdb running MiXCR on the PCR reads. Counted here are around 580,000 distinct CDR3 sequences, about a quarter occurring once; the ten biggest clones make up about 35%. The specimen was PBMCs, collected before TCRalphabeta/CD19-depleted stem cell transplant. All receptors come from a boy under two years old with Wiskott-Aldrich syndrome, due to receive a stem cell transplant. Both conserved end residues are part of each CDR3. Fields, in order: clone size, V gene, D gene, J gene, CDR3 DNA, CDR3 protein. The D gene is left open where the match is weak. Only part of the rows carry a size: once, few, many, or a class if the clone is expanded.

size: few
V: TRBV6-5
D: TRBD2
J: TRBJ2-5
DNA: TGTGCCAGCAGTTACCAGGGAGGGGAGACCCAGTACTTC
CDR3: CASSYQGGETQYF

size: NA
V: TRBV4-1
D: TRBD2
J: TRBJ2-1
DNA: TGCGCCAGCAGCCAAGTTTTGAGAGCGGGAGCCTACAATGAGCAGTTCTTC
CDR3: CASSQVLRAGAYNEQFF

size: NA
V: TRBV29-1
D: NA
J: TRBJ2-2
DNA: TGCAGCGTTGGGGGGATCCGAAACACCGGGGAGCTGTTTTTT
CDR3: CSVGGIRNTGELFF

size: few
V: TRBV4-2
D: TRBD2
J: TRBJ2-1
DNA: TGTGCCAGCAGCCGTCCAGCGGGAGTGAGCTACAATGAGCAGTTCTTC
CDR3: CASSRPAGVSYNEQFF

size: NA
V: TRBV12-5
D: TRBD2
J: TRBJ2-2
DNA: TGTGCTAGTGGTTTGGCCCCCTTAGCGGGAGGGCCGGCGAACACCGGGGAGCTGTTTTTT
CDR3: CASGLAPLAGGPANTGELFF

size: few
V: TRBV20-1
D: NA
J: TRBJ2-5
DNA: TGCAGTGCTAGAGATCTCAGGGACCAAGAGACCCAGTACTTC
CDR3: CSARDLRDQETQYF

size: NA
V: TRBV18
D: NA
J: TRBJ1-6
DNA: TGTGCCAGCTCACTACAGGGTCCTATTTCACCCCTCCACTTT
CDR3: CASSLQGPISPLHF

size: NA
V: TRBV12-3/TRBV12-4
D: NA
J: TRBJ1-2
DNA: TGTGCCAGCAGTGAAGAGGGTTATGGCTACACCTTC
CDR3: CASSEEGYGYTF

size: few
V: TRBV20-1
D: TRBD1
J: TRBJ2-7
DNA: TGCAGTGCTAGGAACGACAGGGGCCACGAGCAGTACTTC
CDR3: CSARNDRGHEQYF

size: NA
V: TRBV5-1
D: NA
J: TRBJ2-7
DNA: TGCGCCAGCAGCTTGAAGGGGCCTTCCTACGAGCAGTACTTC
CDR3: CASSLKGPSYEQYF

size: NA
V: TRBV9
D: TRBD2
J: TRBJ2-5
DNA: TGTGCCAGCAGCGTTATCGCTAGCGGACAAGAGACCCAGTACTTC
CDR3: CASSVIASGQETQYF

size: NA
V: TRBV6-5
D: NA
J: TRBJ1-1
DNA: TGTGCCAGCAGTCGCGGAGTCGGGGGGAGGACTGAAGCTTTCTTT
CDR3: CASSRGVGGRTEAFF

size: few
V: TRBV15
D: NA
J: TRBJ2-5
DNA: TGTGCCACCAGCAGGGCAAGGGGAGAGACCCAGTACTTC
CDR3: CATSRARGETQYF

size: NA
V: TRBV6-5
D: TRBD1
J: TRBJ1-1
DNA: TGTGCCAGCAGTTACGCGGGACAGGTTATGAACACTGAAGCTTTCTTT
CDR3: CASSYAGQVMNTEAFF

size: few
V: TRBV28
D: TRBD2
J: TRBJ2-7
DNA: TGTGCCAGCAGTCCAGACCCGGGACTAGCTACCGAGCAGTACTTC
CDR3: CASSPDPGLATEQYF

size: NA
V: TRBV24-1
D: NA
J: TRBJ1-2
DNA: TGTGCCACCAGTGCAGGAGGCTATGGCTACACCTTC
CDR3: CATSAGGYGYTF

size: few
V: TRBV20-1
D: NA
J: TRBJ2-3
DNA: TGCAGTGCTACCGAGTGGGACACAGATACGCAGTATTTT
CDR3: CSATEWDTDTQYF

size: NA
V: TRBV5-1
D: TRBD2
J: TRBJ2-3
DNA: TGCGCCAGCAGCGAAGGACTAGCCTCAGATACGCAGTATTTT
CDR3: CASSEGLASDTQYF

size: NA
V: TRBV12-3/TRBV12-4
D: NA
J: TRBJ1-2
DNA: TGTGCCAGCAGTTTAACACCGGATGGCTACACCTTC
CDR3: CASSLTPDGYTF

size: few
V: TRBV7-9
D: NA
J: TRBJ2-5
DNA: TGTGCCAGCAGTTCAGGACGTCTACAAGAGACCCAGTACTTC
CDR3: CASSSGRLQETQYF

size: few
V: TRBV12-3/TRBV12-4
D: TRBD2
J: TRBJ2-7
DNA: TGTGCCAGCAGTCGACGGACTAGCGGGAATTACGAGCAGTACTTC
CDR3: CASSRRTSGNYEQYF

size: NA
V: TRBV19
D: TRBD1
J: TRBJ2-1
DNA: TGTGCCAGTAGTATGGCACAGGGGGCGGGTTACAATGAGCAGTTCTTC
CDR3: CASSMAQGAGYNEQFF

size: few
V: TRBV20-1
D: NA
J: TRBJ2-3
DNA: TGCAGTGCTAGAGATCCTAAACAGGGAAGTGGAAATACGCAGTATTTT
CDR3: CSARDPKQGSGNTQYF

size: few
V: TRBV27
D: NA
J: TRBJ2-7
DNA: TGTGCCACGGCCGGACTGTACGAGCAGTACTTC
CDR3: CATAGLYEQYF

size: few
V: TRBV20-1
D: TRBD2
J: TRBJ2-7
DNA: TGCAGTGCCGGGACTAGCGGATACGAGCAGTACTTC
CDR3: CSAGTSGYEQYF

size: few
V: TRBV5-5
D: NA
J: TRBJ1-2
DNA: TGTGCCAGCAGCCCCGGGACCCTACCGAGGGACTATGGCTACACCTTC
CDR3: CASSPGTLPRDYGYTF

size: NA
V: TRBV5-1
D: TRBD2
J: TRBJ2-3
DNA: TGCGCCAGCAGCTTTAGCGGGGACACAGATACGCAGTATTTT
CDR3: CASSFSGDTDTQYF

size: few
V: TRBV20-1
D: TRBD1
J: TRBJ1-1
DNA: TGCAGTGCTAGAGTTCCAGGGGGCTACACTGAAGCTTTCTTT
CDR3: CSARVPGGYTEAFF

size: few
V: TRBV27
D: TRBD1
J: TRBJ2-7
DNA: TGTGCCAGCAGTGTCTATTCCGGGACAGGGGTTGGCGAGCAGTACTTC
CDR3: CASSVYSGTGVGEQYF

size: few
V: TRBV20-1
D: TRBD2
J: TRBJ2-3
DNA: TGCAGTGCTAGTTTGGCTAGCGGGAGTTATACGCAGTATTTT
CDR3: CSASLASGSYTQYF

size: many
V: TRBV5-5
D: NA
J: TRBJ1-2
DNA: TGTGCCAGCAGCTTGGGCCCCCGGGGGAACTATGGCTACACCTTC
CDR3: CASSLGPRGNYGYTF

size: NA
V: TRBV5-1
D: TRBD1
J: TRBJ2-3
DNA: TGCGCCAGCGGGACAGGGGGCTTCGATACGCAGTATTTT
CDR3: CASGTGGFDTQYF

size: NA
V: TRBV29-1
D: TRBD2
J: TRBJ2-2
DNA: TGCAGCGTTGAAATGGGAGGGAGGCACACCGGGGAGCTGTTTTTT
CDR3: CSVEMGGRHTGELFF

size: NA
V: TRBV28
D: NA
J: TRBJ2-3
DNA: TGTGCCAGCAGTTCTCAGGGAGCGGGCACAGATACGCAGTATTTT
CDR3: CASSSQGAGTDTQYF

size: NA
V: TRBV18
D: NA
J: TRBJ2-5
DNA: TGTGCCAGCTCACGAGCAGGGAGTCGAGAGACCCAGTACTTC
CDR3: CASSRAGSRETQYF

size: few
V: TRBV4-1
D: NA
J: TRBJ1-4
DNA: TGCGCCAGCAGCCGCGGCCCGGGGGGTGGTGAAAAACTGTTTTTT
CDR3: CASSRGPGGGEKLFF

size: few
V: TRBV20-1
D: NA
J: TRBJ2-3
DNA: TGCAGTGCCTTGCTAGTTTCGTACACAGATACGCAGTATTTT
CDR3: CSALLVSYTDTQYF

size: NA
V: TRBV19
D: NA
J: TRBJ2-5
DNA: TGTGCCAGTAGTATGTGGGGGCGCGGGGAAGAGACCCAGTACTTC
CDR3: CASSMWGRGEETQYF

size: few
V: TRBV18
D: NA
J: TRBJ2-5
DNA: TGTGCCAGCTCAGCCGCCCAAGAGACCCAGTACTTC
CDR3: CASSAAQETQYF

size: few
V: TRBV7-2
D: TRBD1
J: TRBJ2-5
DNA: TGTGCCAGCAGCTCTCAGACAGGGGGCGCAGAGACCCAGTACTTC
CDR3: CASSSQTGGAETQYF

size: NA
V: TRBV11-1
D: NA
J: TRBJ2-7
DNA: TGTGCCAGCATCGGGGATTCGGGGTTCAGACAGGCCTCCTACGAGCAGTACTTC
CDR3: CASIGDSGFRQASYEQYF

size: few
V: TRBV20-1
D: NA
J: TRBJ2-3
DNA: TGCAGTGCTCCCGATAGGACGGGGGATACGCAGTATTTT
CDR3: CSAPDRTGDTQYF

size: NA
V: TRBV9
D: NA
J: TRBJ2-3
DNA: TGTGCCAGCAGCGCCGGCCCCTACAACCCAGATACGCAGTATTTT
CDR3: CASSAGPYNPDTQYF

size: NA
V: TRBV6-5
D: NA
J: TRBJ2-1
DNA: TGTGCCAGCAGTTACTCGGGGAGCATCACCTACAATGAGCAGTTCTTC
CDR3: CASSYSGSITYNEQFF

size: NA
V: TRBV9
D: TRBD1
J: TRBJ1-5
DNA: TGTGCCAGCAGCGCTGGACAGGGAGATCAGCCCCAGCATTTT
CDR3: CASSAGQGDQPQHF

size: NA
V: TRBV29-1
D: TRBD2
J: TRBJ2-5
DNA: TGCAGCGCCTTGGGACTAGCGGGAGCAGAGACCCAGTACTTC
CDR3: CSALGLAGAETQYF

size: NA
V: TRBV5-6
D: TRBD2
J: TRBJ2-1
DNA: TGTGCCAGCAAGGCTAGCGGGAGTTACTACAATGAGCAGTTCTTC
CDR3: CASKASGSYYNEQFF

size: few
V: TRBV5-1
D: TRBD2
J: TRBJ2-1
DNA: TGCGCCAGCAGGTACCGGGTCGCAGGGGCTAGCGGGAGTCTTTACAATGAGCAGTTCTTC
CDR3: CASRYRVAGASGSLYNEQFF

size: few
V: TRBV4-1
D: NA
J: TRBJ2-6
DNA: TGCGCCAGCAGCCAAGATCCGATGACTGGGGCCAACGTCCTGACTTTC
CDR3: CASSQDPMTGANVLTF

size: few
V: TRBV28
D: TRBD2
J: TRBJ2-4
DNA: TGTGCCAGCACCACCCCGGGGGGACCTCGGGACATTCAGTACTTC
CDR3: CASTTPGGPRDIQYF

size: few
V: TRBV7-3
D: NA
J: TRBJ2-3
DNA: TGTGCCAGCGGGCGGGCACGCACAGATACGCAGTATTTT
CDR3: CASGRARTDTQYF

size: NA
V: TRBV18
D: NA
J: TRBJ2-7
DNA: TGTGCCAGCTCCCTACTAGTGAAAGGCTACGAGCAGTACTTC
CDR3: CASSLLVKGYEQYF

size: NA
V: TRBV6-2/TRBV6-3
D: NA
J: TRBJ2-7
DNA: TGTGCCAGCTCGAAGGACTCCTACGAGCAGTACTTC
CDR3: CASSKDSYEQYF

size: few
V: TRBV29-1
D: TRBD2
J: TRBJ2-3
DNA: TGCAGCGTTGAAGATCAGGAGCGGGAGGTCCCAGATACGCAGTATTTT
CDR3: CSVEDQEREVPDTQYF

size: few
V: TRBV29-1
D: NA
J: TRBJ1-1
DNA: TGCAGCGCTTTTCTCGCAGTAGAACTTGAAGCTTTCTTT
CDR3: CSAFLAVELEAFF

size: NA
V: TRBV5-1
D: TRBD2
J: TRBJ2-3
DNA: TGCGCCAGCAGCTTGGCACTAGCGGGAGAAGATACGCAGTATTTT
CDR3: CASSLALAGEDTQYF